Here is one T cell receptor (beta chain) with its context. The target antigen is unknown. The CDR3 contains 15 residues. Trimming removed 3 bases from V and 5 bases from J, with 13 bases in between. Germline assignment: CDR1 KGHDR and CDR2 SFDVKD. Assay: immunoSEQ multiplex PCR; the TCRdb copy retains only in-frame clones and omits some. The sample includes over 150,000 clones, less than 90% of them seen just once. The data are from a study of T cell responses to AZD1222 COVID-19 vaccine. The study's findings and limits: Mostly white British, mostly female donors; authors suggested clonal diversity may be underestimated. Reports indicate that nearly half of spike-specific TCRs are directed at unmutated variant regions.

This TCR was sampled from an adult in good health. The chain employs TRBV24-1 and TRBJ2-1; D could derive from TRBD1 or TRBD2 (5 bases each). Sequenced here: peripheral blood, sampled on day 0 of MenACWY control vaccination. CDR3 DNA sequence: TGTGCCACCAGTGATCCGGGACCAGACCACAATGAGCAGTTCTTC. Amino acids: CATSDPGPDHNEQFF.